There are a few counts of the clone carrying this T cell receptor beta chain. Its target is not known. The data were obtained in a study of T cells in Graves' hyperthyroidism and ophthalmopathy. V was clipped by 6 bases and J by 2 bases, with 17 bases between them. The length of the CDR3 is 16 residues. Newly diagnosed patients aged 18 to 65 had hyperthyroidism of under 2 months' duration. Patients were excluded because of uncontrolled infection, other autoimmune disease, pregnancy or lactation. Diagnosing involved the use of clinical symptoms, serum thyroxine and TRAb, thyroid ultrasound and orbital computed tomography. Points from the study as a whole: A 13 V-J signature model discriminated ophthalmopathy versus stable hyperthyroidism.

TCR beta CDR3 region amplification was performed from RNA transcripts. A first-round RT-PCR of the TCR CDR3 used the HTBI primer set. From the multiplex PCR reads, TCRdb called clonotypes with MiXCR, one entry per CDR3 protein. The sample carries roughly 580,000 distinct CDR3 sequences, under 60% recorded once. The sequenced sample was peripheral blood or thyroid tissue (not recorded which). The chain recombines TRBV12-3 or TRBV12-4 with TRBJ1-5; D ambiguous. The receptor was derived from a woman younger than 30 with Graves' hyperthyroidism. Here the CDR3 reads CASRPGMGAGNQPQHF. The CDR3 region has the DNA TGTGCCAGCAGACCCGGGATGGGCGCGGGCAATCAGCCCCAGCATTTT.